This entry lists 27 T cell receptor beta chains sequenced from one sample in a study of Ad26.COV2.S vaccination and SARS-CoV-2 variants. Repertoires were generated with immunoSEQ multiplex PCR, while TCRdb's copy carries only in-frame clones and drops some. There are approximately 460,000 clones in the sample; nearly 90% occur only once, and 1.7% lies in the top ten. The treatment denotes: roughly 20 received Ad26.COV2.S at low or high dose, single or two shots; about 5 received placebo; per-sample allocation not given. The samples date from day 63 after the first vaccine or placebo injection. The input for sequencing was peripheral blood, taken in a trial of Ad26.COV2.S vaccine versus placebo. All receptors come from a person between 18 and 65 years old who received the Ad26.COV2.S COVID-19 vaccine or a placebo.

J is TRBJ2-2 and V is TRBV19; 10 nucleotides line up with TRBD2. Germline CDR1 is LNHDA and CDR2 is SQIVND (reference sequence). Unmatched junction bases numbered 5, after V lost 6 bases and J lost 4 bases. CDR3 length: 15 amino acids. The CDR3 loop reads CASRLLAGSTGELFF. DNA of the CDR3: TGTGCCAGTAGGCTACTAGCGGGGAGCACCGGGGAGCTGTTTTTT. Full variable domain (missing parts from reference TRBV19 and TRBJ2-2): DGGITQSPKYLFRKEGQNVTLSCEQNLNHDAMYWYRQDPGQGLRLIYYSQIVNDFQKGDIAEGYSVSREKKESFPLTVTSAQKNPTAFYLCASRLLAGSTGELFFGEGSRLTVL.

The J gene is TRBJ2-3, the V gene TRBV5-1, with TRBD1 matching over 9 bases. Germline V gives CDR1 SGHRS, CDR2 YFSETQ. The trim removed 3 bases at V and 6 bases at J, leaving 5 bases unmatched. CDR3 length: 14 amino acids. The CDR3: CASSSGTGMDTQYF. CDR3 in DNA: TGCGCCAGCAGCTCGGGGACAGGGATGGATACGCAGTATTTT. The full variable domain, its missing parts supplied by reference TRBV5-1 and TRBJ2-3, is KAGVTQTPRYLIKTRGQQVTLSCSPISGHRSVSWYQQTPGQGLQFLFEYFSETQRNKGNFPGRFSGRQFSNSRSEMNVSTLELGDSALYLCASSSGTGMDTQYFGPGTRLTVL.

The chain joins TRBV28 to TRBJ2-4; 11 nucleotides agree with TRBD1. J lost 2 bases, V lost 6 bases, and 6 bases had no gene match. CDR1 MDHEN and CDR2 SYDVKM come from the germline V gene. CDR3 length: 16 residues. The CDR3 spells CASSRTGGDPKNIQYF. The CDR3 DNA sequence: TGTGCCAGCAGCCGGACAGGGGGCGATCCCAAAAACATTCAGTACTTC.

This chain links TRBV19 with TRBJ2-6; D not resolved. V gave up 10 bases and J gave up 0 bases, with 10 bases separating them. This CDR3 is 14 amino acids long. Germline V gene lookup returns CDR1 LNHDA and CDR2 SQIVND (reference sequence). CDR3 DNA: TGTGCCACGAGATCCAGCTCTGGGGCCAACGTCCTGACTTTC. This translates into CATRSSSGANVLTF.

V usage is TRBV12-3 or TRBV12-4 and J usage is TRBJ1-6; D call uncertain. This CDR3 has 12 residues. V was clipped by 3 bases and J by 9 bases, with 6 bases between them. CDR3 sequence: CASSFPSSPLHF. The CDR3 DNA reads TGTGCCAGCAGTTTCCCGAGTTCACCCCTCCACTTT.

The chain is built from TRBV25-1 and TRBJ2-7; 7 nucleotides line up with TRBD2. CDR1 MGHDK and CDR2 SYGVNS come from the germline V gene. This CDR3 is 13 amino acids long. Germline trimming cut 8 bases from V and 4 bases from J; bases unmatched to any gene: 8. CDR3 coding DNA: TGTGCCAGCCGGGATAACGGGGGGTACGAGCAGTACTTC. It encodes CASRDNGGYEQYF.

J is TRBJ1-4 and V is TRBV2, with a weak D call TRBD1 (5 bases). V was clipped by 1 base and J by 8 bases, with 14 bases between them. CDR3 length: 15 amino acids. The V gene's germline CDR1 is SNHLY and CDR2 FYNNEI. The CDR3: CASSEEQGSGEKLFF. Written as DNA, the CDR3 is TGTGCCAGCAGTGAAGAGCAGGGTTCAGGCGAAAAACTGTTTTTT.

The chain carries TRBV7-2 and TRBJ1-5; TRBD1 matches 7 bases. CDR1 and CDR2 from the germline V gene are SGHTA and FQGNSA. CDR3 length: 16 amino acids. V lost 1 base and J lost 8; bases outside the gene matches: 11. The CDR3 DNA sequence: TGTGCCAGCAGCTTAGGGCACACAGGGGTAGGTGAGCCCCAGCATTTT. This codes for CASSLGHTGVGEPQHF.

The rearrangement uses TRBV15 and TRBJ2-7, with 7 positions matching TRBD1. CDR1 LNHNV and CDR2 YYDKDF come from the germline V gene (reference sequence). V dropped 8 bases and J dropped 0; count of bases not matched to a gene: 4. The CDR3 is made up of 13 amino acids. This CDR3 reads CATLGTDSYEQYF. Written as DNA, the CDR3 is TGTGCCACCCTCGGGACAGACTCCTACGAGCAGTACTTC.

The chain employs TRBV2 and TRBJ1-2; D uncertain. V was shortened by 4 bases and J by 2 bases, with 11 bases between the two germline ends. Germline CDR1 and CDR2: SNHLY and FYNNEI. The CDR3 is 14 residues long. CDR3 bases: TGTGCCAGCAGTGTAGGACGGAACAACTATGGCTACACCTTC. Its protein is CASSVGRNNYGYTF.

The chain has TRBV7-3 and TRBJ2-3; unclear D gene. V was shortened by 4 bases and J by 6 bases, with 8 bases between the two germline ends. Germline V gene sequence: CDR1 SGHTA, CDR2 FQGTGA. The CDR3 covers 12 residues. The CDR3 bases are TGTGCCAGCAGCTCTTCACTTGATACGCAGTATTTT. Amino acids: CASSSSLDTQYF. The full variable domain, with the rest looked up from reference TRBV7-3 and TRBJ2-3, is GAGVSQTPSNKVTEKGKYVELRCDPISGHTALYWYRQSLGQGPEFLIYFQGTGAADDSGLPNDRFFAVRPEGSVSTLKIQRTERGDSAVYLCASSSSLDTQYFGPGTRLTVL.

The rearrangement links TRBV4-1 to TRBJ1-5; D is ambiguous. Trimming removed 1 base at V and 4 bases at J, with 5 bases between. CDR3 length: 13 residues. Germline values: CDR1 MGHRA, CDR2 YSYEKL. CDR3 region: CASSQVQNQPQHF. CDR3 nucleotide sequence: TGCGCCAGCAGCCAAGTCCAGAATCAGCCCCAGCATTTT.

This chain connects TRBV6-5 to TRBJ1-1; D remains ambiguous. In germline, CDR1 is MNHEY, CDR2 SVGAGI. CDR3 length equals 14 residues. The V and J ends lost 8 bases and 3 bases respectively, with 16 bases between them. CDR3: CASLGPGPDTEAFF. The CDR3 nucleotides are TGTGCCAGCTTAGGTCCGGGTCCGGACACTGAAGCTTTCTTT.

The chain couples TRBV4-3 to TRBJ1-1, with 8 bases lining up with TRBD1. Germline CDR1 is LGHNA and CDR2 is YSLEER. V trimming: 0 bases; J trimming: 5 bases; junction bases outside the gene matches: 5. This CDR3 region has 15 residues. CDR3 protein: CASSQDGQGGTEAFF. The CDR3, as DNA: TGCGCCAGCAGCCAAGATGGACAGGGAGGAACTGAAGCTTTCTTT.

The rearrangement links TRBV27 to TRBJ2-7, with TRBD2 identical over 7 bases. CDR3 length equals 14 residues. V lost 3 bases, J lost 5 bases, and 7 bases stayed unmatched. Looked up from germline, CDR1 is MNHEY and CDR2 is SMNVEV (reference sequence). The DNA of the CDR3 is TGTGCCAGCAGTTTCGGCGGGAGCGGGAACGAGCAGTACTTC. Encoded protein: CASSFGGSGNEQYF.

This sequence joins TRBV19 and TRBJ2-5; 7 bases fit TRBD1. V trimming: 8 bases; J trimming: 3 bases; junction bases outside the gene matches: 12. CDR3 length: 15 amino acids. CDR1 LNHDA and CDR2 SQIVND come from the germline V gene (reference sequence). As DNA, the CDR3 is TGTGCCAGTGAAAATCCGTGGGACAGCGAAGAGACCCAGTACTTC. Translation gives CASENPWDSEETQYF.

The chain employs TRBV6-6 and TRBJ2-2; D uncertain. V lost 7 bases and J 5 bases, leaving 11 bases between the germline ends. The CDR3 loop spans 13 amino acids. CDR1 is MNHNY and CDR2 is SVGAGI in the germline V gene (reference sequence). For the CDR3, the DNA is TGTGCCAGCACTGTCAGCTCGACCGGGGAGCTGTTTTTT. Translated: CASTVSSTGELFF.

Concerning this clone: An end of the junction differs from the germline gene, which may be a read error. V and J are TRBV7-7 and TRBJ2-1; 13 bases fit TRBD2. Germline V gives CDR1 SSHAT, CDR2 FNYEAQ (reference sequence). This CDR3 contains 16 residues. CDR3 loop: CASSPPATSGGPYQFF. CDR3 coding DNA: TGTGCTAGCAGCCCGCCTGCGACTAGCGGGGGGCCCTATCAGTTCTTC. The variable domain in full, completed from reference TRBV7-7 and TRBJ2-1, reads GAGVSQSPRYKVTKRGQDVTLRCDPISSHATLYWYQQALGQGPEFLTYFNYEAQPDKSGLPSDRFSAERPEGSISTLTIQRTEQRDSAMYRCASSPPATSGGPYQFFGPGTRLTVL.

V usage is TRBV7-2 and J usage is TRBJ2-7; 7 bases line up with TRBD1. Trimming removed 5 bases from V and 2 bases from J; junction bases left unmatched: 6. There are 14 residues in the CDR3. From germline, CDR1 is SGHTA and CDR2 FQGNSA. The CDR3: CASSASGQPYEQYF. CDR3 DNA sequence: TGTGCCAGCAGCGCTTCGGGACAGCCCTACGAGCAGTACTTC.

The CDR3 DNA reads TGCGCCAGCAGCCACCAGGTAGGGTTCAATCAGCCCCAGCATTTT. Amino acids: CASSHQVGFNQPQHF. The rearrangement joins TRBV4-1 to TRBJ1-5; no firm D call. The CDR3 extends over 15 amino acids. Per germline, CDR1 MGHRA and CDR2 YSYEKL. The V and J ends lost 3 bases and 3 bases respectively, with 12 bases between them.

J is TRBJ2-1 and V is TRBV12-3 or TRBV12-4; D might be TRBD1 (5 bases). Trimming pared 6 bases from V and 12 bases from J, leaving 12 bases between. The CDR3 length is 11 residues. CDR3 bases: TGTGCCAGCAGACAGGACCGCCCGCAGTTCTTC. Its translation: CASRQDRPQFF.

This chain connects TRBV7-9 to TRBJ2-7; D not resolved. The germline V and J ends were trimmed by 1 base and 6 bases, with 16 bases remaining between them. The CDR3 runs to 15 residues. Per germline, CDR1 SEHNR and CDR2 FQNEAQ (reference sequence). The CDR3 here is CASSLGKRSTLEQYF. The CDR3 bases are TGTGCCAGCAGCTTAGGTAAAAGGTCGACTCTCGAGCAGTACTTC.

The V gene is TRBV25-1, the J gene TRBJ2-2, with D hard to call. V lost 1 base to trimming and J lost 8 bases, with 23 bases between them. The CDR3 consists of 18 residues. Germline assignment: CDR1 MGHDK and CDR2 SYGVNS. The CDR3 loop is CASSEFGPTAPIGGELFF. The CDR3 DNA reads as TGTGCCAGCAGTGAATTTGGCCCCACGGCCCCTATAGGGGGGGAGCTGTTTTTT.

This clone showed up just a few times. The chain recombines TRBV6-6 with TRBJ2-2, with D possibly called TRBD1 or TRBD2 (5 bases each). Germline values: CDR1 MNHNY, CDR2 SVGAGI (reference sequence). V shed 5 bases and J shed 5 bases, with 18 bases lying between them. The CDR3 totals 16 residues. The CDR3 protein is CASSQGRGDRTGELFF. The CDR3, as DNA: TGTGCCAGCAGTCAGGGCCGGGGAGATCGGACCGGGGAGCTGTTTTTT.

This chain joins TRBV5-1 and TRBJ1-1; 8 nucleotides agree with TRBD1. The V gene end was trimmed by 6 bases and the J gene end by 7 bases; junction bases not matched to a gene: 5. Germline CDR1 and CDR2: SGHRS and YFSETQ. The CDR3 totals 12 residues. This chain's CDR3 is CASNTGGNEAFF. The CDR3 bases are TGCGCCAGCAACACAGGGGGGAATGAAGCTTTCTTT.

In DNA form, the CDR3 reads TGTGCCAGCAGTCCCCGAAACCGCGTGAGGACCGGGGAGCTGTTTTTT. Its translation is CASSPRNRVRTGELFF. V gene TRBV28 combines with J gene TRBJ2-2, with unresolved D. The CDR3 contains 16 residues. Germline lookup yields CDR1 MDHEN and CDR2 SYDVKM. Trimming shortened V by 5 bases and J by 5 bases, and 18 bases separated the two germline ends. Full variable domain (outside the CDR3, taken from reference TRBV28 and TRBJ2-2): DVKVTQSSRYLVKRTGEKVFLECVQDMDHENMFWYRQDPGLGLRLIYFSYDVKMKEKGDIPEGYSVSREKKERFSLILESASTNQTSMYLCASSPRNRVRTGELFFGEGSRLTVL.

CDR3 amino acids: CASSSGTSGGYNEQFF. In DNA, the CDR3 is TGTGCCAGCAGTTCCGGGACTAGCGGGGGGTACAATGAGCAGTTCTTC. This chain links TRBV28 with TRBJ2-1; TRBD2 matches 15 bases. V was pared by 4 bases and J by 4 bases, with 2 bases of the junction left unmatched. CDR1 and CDR2 (germline): MDHEN, SYDVKM. The CDR3 contains 16 residues.